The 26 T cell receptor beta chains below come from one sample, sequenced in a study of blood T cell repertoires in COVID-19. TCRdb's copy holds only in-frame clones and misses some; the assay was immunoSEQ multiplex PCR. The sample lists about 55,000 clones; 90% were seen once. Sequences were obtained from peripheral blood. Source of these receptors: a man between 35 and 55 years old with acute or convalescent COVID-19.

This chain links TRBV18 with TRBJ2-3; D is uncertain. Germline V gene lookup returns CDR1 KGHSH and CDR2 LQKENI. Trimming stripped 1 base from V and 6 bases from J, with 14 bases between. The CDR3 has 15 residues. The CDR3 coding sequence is TGTGCCAGCTCACCACTCAGTAGCCACCCGGATACGCAGTATTTT. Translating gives CASSPLSSHPDTQYF.

The CDR3 reads CASSLGGSLTEAFF. The CDR3 region has the DNA TGTGCCAGCAGCTTAGGAGGCAGCCTTACTGAAGCTTTCTTT. The chain links TRBV7-8 to TRBJ1-1; D gene uncertain. The CDR3 runs to 14 residues. The germline V gene has CDR1 SGHVS and CDR2 FQNEAQ. The V end lost 1 base, the J end lost 5 bases, and 11 bases lay between the germline ends.

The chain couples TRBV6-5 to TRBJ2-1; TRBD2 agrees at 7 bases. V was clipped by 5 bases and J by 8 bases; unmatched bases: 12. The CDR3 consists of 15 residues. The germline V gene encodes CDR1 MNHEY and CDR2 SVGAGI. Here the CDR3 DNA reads TGTGCCAGCAGTACCTCTAGCGGCCTGATGTATGAGCAGTTCTTC. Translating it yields CASSTSSGLMYEQFF.

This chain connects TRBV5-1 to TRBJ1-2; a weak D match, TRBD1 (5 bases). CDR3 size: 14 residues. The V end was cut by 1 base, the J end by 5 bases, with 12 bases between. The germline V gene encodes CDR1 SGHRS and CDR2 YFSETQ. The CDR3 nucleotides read TGCGCCAGCAGCTTGCAAGGACACCTGTATGGCTACACCTTC. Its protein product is CASSLQGHLYGYTF.

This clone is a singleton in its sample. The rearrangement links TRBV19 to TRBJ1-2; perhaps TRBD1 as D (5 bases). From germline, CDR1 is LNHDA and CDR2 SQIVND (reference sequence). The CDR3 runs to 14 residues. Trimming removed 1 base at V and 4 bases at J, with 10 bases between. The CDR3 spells CASSIVGQGYGYTF. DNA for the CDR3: TGTGCCAGTAGTATAGTAGGCCAGGGCTATGGCTACACCTTC.

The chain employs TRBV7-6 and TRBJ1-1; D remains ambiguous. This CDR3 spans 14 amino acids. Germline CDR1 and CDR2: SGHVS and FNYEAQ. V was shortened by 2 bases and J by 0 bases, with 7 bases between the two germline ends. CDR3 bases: TGTGCCAGCAGCTTAAGTACAGTGAACACTGAAGCTTTCTTT. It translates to CASSLSTVNTEAFF.

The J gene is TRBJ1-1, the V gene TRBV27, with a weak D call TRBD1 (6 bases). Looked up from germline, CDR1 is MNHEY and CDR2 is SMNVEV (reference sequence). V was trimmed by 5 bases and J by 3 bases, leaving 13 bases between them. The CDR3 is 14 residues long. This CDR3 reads CASSPLAGDTEAFF. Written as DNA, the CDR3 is TGTGCCAGCAGTCCACTCGCAGGGGACACTGAAGCTTTCTTT.

The CDR3 DNA sequence: TGTGCCACCAGTGATACTAGCGGCAACAATGAGCAGTTCTTC. Amino acids: CATSDTSGNNEQFF. V is TRBV24-1 and J is TRBJ2-1; 8 nucleotides agree with TRBD2. The germline V gene encodes CDR1 KGHDR and CDR2 SFDVKD. The J segment lost 5 bases and the V segment lost 3 bases, leaving 2 bases of the junction unmatched. The length of the CDR3 is 14 residues.

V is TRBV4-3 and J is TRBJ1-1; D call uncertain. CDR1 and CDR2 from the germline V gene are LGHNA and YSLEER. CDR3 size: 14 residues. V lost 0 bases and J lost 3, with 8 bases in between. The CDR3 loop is CASSQEGRDTEAFF. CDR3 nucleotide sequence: TGCGCCAGCAGCCAAGAGGGGAGGGACACTGAAGCTTTCTTT.

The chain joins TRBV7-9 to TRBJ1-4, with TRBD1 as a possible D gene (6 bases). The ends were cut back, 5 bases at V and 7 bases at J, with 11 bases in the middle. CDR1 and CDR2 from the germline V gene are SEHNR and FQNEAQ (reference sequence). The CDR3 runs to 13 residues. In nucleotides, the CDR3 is TGTGCCAGCAGCGCCCTCAGGGGTGAAAAACTGTTTTTT. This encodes CASSALRGEKLFF.

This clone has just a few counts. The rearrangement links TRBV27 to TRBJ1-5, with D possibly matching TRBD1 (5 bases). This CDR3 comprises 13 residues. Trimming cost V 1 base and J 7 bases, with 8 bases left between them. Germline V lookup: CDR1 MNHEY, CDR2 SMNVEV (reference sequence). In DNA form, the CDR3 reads TGTGCCAGCAGTTTATTGGCAGGGCAGCCCCAGCATTTT. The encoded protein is CASSLLAGQPQHF.

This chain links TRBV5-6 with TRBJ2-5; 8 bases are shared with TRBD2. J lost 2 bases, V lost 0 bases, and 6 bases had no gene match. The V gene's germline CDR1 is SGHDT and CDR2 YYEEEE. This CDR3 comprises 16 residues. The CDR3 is CASSLALAELQETQYF. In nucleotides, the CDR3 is TGTGCCAGCAGCTTGGCACTAGCGGAACTGCAAGAGACCCAGTACTTC.

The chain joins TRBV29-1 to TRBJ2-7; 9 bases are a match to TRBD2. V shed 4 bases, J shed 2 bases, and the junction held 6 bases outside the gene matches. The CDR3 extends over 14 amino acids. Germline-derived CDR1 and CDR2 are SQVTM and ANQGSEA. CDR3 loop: CSVGAGGRAYEQYF. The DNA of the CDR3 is TGCAGCGTTGGGGCAGGCGGGAGGGCCTACGAGCAGTACTTC.

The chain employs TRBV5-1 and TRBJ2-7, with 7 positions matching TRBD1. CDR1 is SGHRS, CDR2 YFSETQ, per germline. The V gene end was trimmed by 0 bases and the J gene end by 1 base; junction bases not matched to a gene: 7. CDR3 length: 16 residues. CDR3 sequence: CASSLGGTAISYEQYF. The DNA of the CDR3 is TGCGCCAGCAGCTTGGGGGGGACAGCTATATCCTACGAGCAGTACTTC. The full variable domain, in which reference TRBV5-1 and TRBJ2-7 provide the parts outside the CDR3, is KAGVTQTPRYLIKTRGQQVTLSCSPISGHRSVSWYQQTPGQGLQFLFEYFSETQRNKGNFPGRFSGRQFSNSRSEMNVSTLELGDSALYLCASSLGGTAISYEQYFGPGTRLTVT.

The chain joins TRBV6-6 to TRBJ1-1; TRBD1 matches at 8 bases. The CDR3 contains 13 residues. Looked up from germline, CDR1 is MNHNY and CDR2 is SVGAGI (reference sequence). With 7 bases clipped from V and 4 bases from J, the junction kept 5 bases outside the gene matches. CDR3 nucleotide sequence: TGTGCCAGCATAGACAGGGGATTCACTGAAGCTTTCTTT. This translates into CASIDRGFTEAFF.

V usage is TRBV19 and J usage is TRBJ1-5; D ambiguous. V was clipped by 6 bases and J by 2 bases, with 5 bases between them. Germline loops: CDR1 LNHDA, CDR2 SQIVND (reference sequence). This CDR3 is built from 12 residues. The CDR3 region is CASSGGNQPQHF. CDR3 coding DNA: TGTGCCAGTAGCGGGGGCAATCAGCCCCAGCATTTT.

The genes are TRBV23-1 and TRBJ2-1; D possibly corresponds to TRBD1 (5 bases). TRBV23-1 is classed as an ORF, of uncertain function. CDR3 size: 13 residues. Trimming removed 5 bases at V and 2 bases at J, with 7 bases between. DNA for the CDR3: TGCGCCAGCAGTACCAGGGCCTACAATGAGCAGTTCTTC. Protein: CASSTRAYNEQFF.

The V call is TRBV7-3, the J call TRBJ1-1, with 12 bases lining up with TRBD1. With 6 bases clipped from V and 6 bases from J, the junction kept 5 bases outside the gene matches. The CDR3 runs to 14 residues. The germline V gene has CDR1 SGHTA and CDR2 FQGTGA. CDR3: CASSRDRGRSEAFF. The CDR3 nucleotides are TGTGCCAGCAGTAGGGACAGGGGGCGGTCTGAAGCTTTCTTT.

The DNA of the CDR3 is TGTGCCTGGAGTGTACTAGGCTATAACACTGAAGCTTTCTTT. Translating gives CAWSVLGYNTEAFF. The chain recombines TRBV30 with TRBJ1-1; D unclear. V lost 0 bases and J lost 2, with 10 bases in between. The germline gives CDR1 GTSNPN, CDR2 SVGIG (reference sequence). This CDR3 has 14 amino acids. Full variable domain (outside the CDR3, taken from reference TRBV30 and TRBJ1-1): SQTIHQWPATLVQPVGSPLSLECTVEGTSNPNLYWYRQAAGRGLQLLFYSVGIGQISSEVPQNLSASRPQDRQFILSSKKLLLSDSGFYLCAWSVLGYNTEAFFGQGTRLTVV.

CDR3 nucleotides: TGCAGCGCTGTGCCGAACACGGGGGATGGTGGCTACACCTTC. This sequence encodes CSAVPNTGDGGYTF. The V call is TRBV29-1, the J call TRBJ1-2; tentative D call: TRBD1 (5 bases). The CDR3 covers 14 residues. The germline V gene has CDR1 SQVTM and CDR2 ANQGSEA. V lost 7 bases, J lost 7 bases, and 22 bases lay in between.

In DNA, the CDR3 is TGTGCCAGCAGTTTATCCAACAGGGGAAGACACTACGAGCAGTACTTC. It translates to CASSLSNRGRHYEQYF. J is TRBJ2-7 and V is TRBV27; 7 bases line up with TRBD1. CDR3 length: 16 residues. Germline V gene sequence: CDR1 MNHEY, CDR2 SMNVEV (reference sequence). Trimming took 0 bases from V and 3 from J; bases not matched to a gene: 8.

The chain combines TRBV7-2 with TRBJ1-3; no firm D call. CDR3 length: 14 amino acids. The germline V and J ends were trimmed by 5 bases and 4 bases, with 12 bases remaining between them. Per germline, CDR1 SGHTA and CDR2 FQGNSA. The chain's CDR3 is CASSPPELGNTIYF. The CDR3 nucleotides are TGTGCCAGCAGCCCCCCCGAACTGGGAAACACCATATATTTT.

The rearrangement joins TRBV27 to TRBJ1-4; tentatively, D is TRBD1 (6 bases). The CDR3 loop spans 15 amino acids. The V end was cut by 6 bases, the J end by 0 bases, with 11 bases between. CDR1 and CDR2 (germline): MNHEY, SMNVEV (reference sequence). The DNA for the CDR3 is TGTGCCAGCAGCAGGGGACCCGCAACTAATGAAAAACTGTTTTTT. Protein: CASSRGPATNEKLFF. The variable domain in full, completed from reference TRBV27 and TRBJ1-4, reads EAQVTQNPRYLITVTGKKLTVTCSQNMNHEYMSWYRQDPGLGLRQIYYSMNVEVTDKGDVPEGYKVSRKEKRNFPLILESPSPNQTSLYFCASSRGPATNEKLFFGSGTQLSVL.

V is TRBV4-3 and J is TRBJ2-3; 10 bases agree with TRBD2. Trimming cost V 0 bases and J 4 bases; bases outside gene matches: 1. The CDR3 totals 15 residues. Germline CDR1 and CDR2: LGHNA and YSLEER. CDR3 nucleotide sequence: TGCGCCAGCAGCCAAGACAGCGGGAGGGCAGATACGCAGTATTTT. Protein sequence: CASSQDSGRADTQYF.

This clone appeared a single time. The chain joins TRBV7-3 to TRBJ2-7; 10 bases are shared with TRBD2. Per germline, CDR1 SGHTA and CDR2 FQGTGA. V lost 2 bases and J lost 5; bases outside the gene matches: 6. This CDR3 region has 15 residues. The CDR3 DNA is TGTGCCAGCAGCTTAGGGCTAGCGGGAGCTGACGAGCAGTACTTC. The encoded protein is CASSLGLAGADEQYF.

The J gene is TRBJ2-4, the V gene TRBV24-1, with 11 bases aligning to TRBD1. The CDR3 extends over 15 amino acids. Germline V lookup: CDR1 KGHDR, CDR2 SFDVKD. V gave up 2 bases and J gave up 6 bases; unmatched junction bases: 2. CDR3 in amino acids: CATSDSGTGGNIQYF. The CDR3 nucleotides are TGTGCCACCAGTGATTCCGGGACAGGGGGAAACATTCAGTACTTC.